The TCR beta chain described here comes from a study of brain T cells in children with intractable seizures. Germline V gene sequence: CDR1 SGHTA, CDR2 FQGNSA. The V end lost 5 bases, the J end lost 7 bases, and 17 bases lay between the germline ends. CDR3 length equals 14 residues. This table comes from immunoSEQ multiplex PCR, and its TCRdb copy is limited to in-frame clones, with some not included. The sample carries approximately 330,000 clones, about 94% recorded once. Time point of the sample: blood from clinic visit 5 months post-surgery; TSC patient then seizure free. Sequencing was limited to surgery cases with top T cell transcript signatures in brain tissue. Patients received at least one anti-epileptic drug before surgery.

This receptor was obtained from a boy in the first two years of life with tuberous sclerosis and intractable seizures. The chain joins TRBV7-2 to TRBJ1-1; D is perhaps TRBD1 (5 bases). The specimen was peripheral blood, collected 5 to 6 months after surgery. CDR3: CASSIRQPNDEAFF. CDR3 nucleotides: TGTGCCAGCAGCATCCGACAGCCGAACGATGAAGCTTTCTTT.